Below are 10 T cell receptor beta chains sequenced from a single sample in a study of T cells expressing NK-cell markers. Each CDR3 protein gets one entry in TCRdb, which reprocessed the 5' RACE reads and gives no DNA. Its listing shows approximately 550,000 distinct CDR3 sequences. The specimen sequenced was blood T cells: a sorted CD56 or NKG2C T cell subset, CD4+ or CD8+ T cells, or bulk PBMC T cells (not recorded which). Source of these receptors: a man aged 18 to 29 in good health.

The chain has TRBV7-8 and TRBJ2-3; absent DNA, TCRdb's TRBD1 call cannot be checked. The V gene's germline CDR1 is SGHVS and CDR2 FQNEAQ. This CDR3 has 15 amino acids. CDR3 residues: CASSLQGGPADTQYF. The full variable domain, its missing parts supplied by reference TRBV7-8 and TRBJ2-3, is GAGVSQSPRYKVAKRGQDVALRCDPISGHVSLFWYQQALGQGPEFLTYFQNEAQLDKSGLPSDRFFAERPEGSVSTLKIQRTQQEDSAVYLCASSLQGGPADTQYFGPGTRLTVL.

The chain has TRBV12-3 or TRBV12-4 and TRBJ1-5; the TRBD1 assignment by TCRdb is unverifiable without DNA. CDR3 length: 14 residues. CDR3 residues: CASSSHRESQPQHF.

CDR3 residues: CSARGTSGRPGWNEQFF. This chain joins TRBV20-1 and TRBJ2-1; TCRdb's D call, TRBD2, is unchecked because there is no DNA. The CDR3 runs to 17 residues. Germline V gene sequence: CDR1 DFQATT, CDR2 SNEGSKA (reference sequence).

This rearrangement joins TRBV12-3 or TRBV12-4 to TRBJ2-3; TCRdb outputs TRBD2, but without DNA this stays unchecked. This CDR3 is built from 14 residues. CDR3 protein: CASQAGVGTDTQYF.

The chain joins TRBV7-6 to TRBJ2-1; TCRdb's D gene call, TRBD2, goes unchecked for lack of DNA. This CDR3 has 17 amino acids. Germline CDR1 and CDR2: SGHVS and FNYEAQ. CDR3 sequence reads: CASSLPAAGGSYNEQFF.

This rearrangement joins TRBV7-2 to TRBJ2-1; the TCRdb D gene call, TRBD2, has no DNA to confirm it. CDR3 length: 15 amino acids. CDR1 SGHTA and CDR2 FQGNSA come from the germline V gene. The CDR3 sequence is CASSSASGTYNEQFF. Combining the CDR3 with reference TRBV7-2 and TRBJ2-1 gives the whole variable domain GAGVSQSPSNKVTEKGKDVELRCDPISGHTALYWYRQSLGQGLEFLIYFQGNSAPDKSGLPSDRFSAERTGGSVSTLTIQRTQQEDSAVYLCASSSASGTYNEQFFGPGTRLTVL.

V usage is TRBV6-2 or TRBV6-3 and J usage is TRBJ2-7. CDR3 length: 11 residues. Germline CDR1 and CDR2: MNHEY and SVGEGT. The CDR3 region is CASSSRHEQYF.

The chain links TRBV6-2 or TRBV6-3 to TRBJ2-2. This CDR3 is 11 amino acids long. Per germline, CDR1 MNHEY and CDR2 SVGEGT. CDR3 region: CASSWSEELFF.

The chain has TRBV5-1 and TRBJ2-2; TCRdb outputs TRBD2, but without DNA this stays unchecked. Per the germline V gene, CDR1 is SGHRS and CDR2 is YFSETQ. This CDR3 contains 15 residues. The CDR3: CASSTLVRGGGELFF. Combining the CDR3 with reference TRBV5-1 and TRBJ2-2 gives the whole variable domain KAGVTQTPRYLIKTRGQQVTLSCSPISGHRSVSWYQQTPGQGLQFLFEYFSETQRNKGNFPGRFSGRQFSNSRSEMNVSTLELGDSALYLCASSTLVRGGGELFFGEGSRLTVL.

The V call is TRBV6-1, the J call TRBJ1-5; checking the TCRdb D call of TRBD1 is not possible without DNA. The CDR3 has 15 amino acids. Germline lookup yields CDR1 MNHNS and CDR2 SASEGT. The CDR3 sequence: CASSWWGSSNQPQHF.